This passage covers 29 T cell receptor beta chains from one sample sequenced in a study of blood T cell repertoires in COVID-19. Data came from immunoSEQ multiplex PCR; TCRdb stores just in-frame clones and leaves some out. The data hold roughly 160,000 clones, with around four fifths observed a single time. The sequenced material came from peripheral blood. The receptors shown here come from a woman of 80 years or more with COVID-19, enrolled during active disease.

A remark on this clone: The identical CDR3 is also encoded by other nucleotide sequences in the sample. The chain couples TRBV20-1 to TRBJ1-2; D is unresolved. The ends were cut back, 0 bases at V and 8 bases at J, with 7 bases in the middle. This CDR3 is 11 amino acids long. Germline CDR1 reads DFQATT; CDR2 reads SNEGSKA (reference sequence). The CDR3, as DNA: TGCAGTGCTAGAGATGTCCCGGGCTACACCTTC. This encodes CSARDVPGYTF.

The rearrangement joins TRBV12-1 to TRBJ1-1. TRBV12-1 is a pseudogene segment. The CDR3 contains 17 residues. CDR3 amino acids: CASSFAPRPVRDTEAFF. CDR3 nucleotides: TGTGCCAGCAGCTTTGCGCCTCGCCCGGTACGCGACACTGAAGCTTTCTTT.

The chain carries TRBV6-6 and TRBJ2-3; D remains unclear. The germline V and J ends were trimmed by 4 bases and 5 bases, with 7 bases remaining between them. Germline lookup yields CDR1 MNHNY and CDR2 SVGAGI (reference sequence). This CDR3 has 12 residues. This CDR3 reads CASSFPQDTQYF. The CDR3 DNA reads as TGTGCCAGCAGTTTTCCACAAGATACGCAGTATTTT.

This clone was recorded a few times. This rearrangement joins TRBV2 to TRBJ1-1, with D perhaps TRBD1 (5 bases). This CDR3 has 14 residues. V shed 6 bases and J shed 4 bases, with 15 bases lying between them. CDR1 is SNHLY, CDR2 FYNNEI, per germline. DNA of the CDR3: TGTGCCAGCAGAGTAGCGGGGGGGGGCACTGAAGCTTTCTTT. Translation: CASRVAGGGTEAFF.

The chain combines TRBV4-1 with TRBJ2-5, with 8 bases aligning to TRBD1. From germline, CDR1 is MGHRA and CDR2 YSYEKL. This CDR3 comprises 13 residues. The junction had 3 bases not matched to a gene; V was cut back by 4 bases and J by 5 bases. CDR3 amino acids: CASSRRTGETQYF. CDR3 nucleotides: TGCGCCAGCAGCCGAAGGACAGGGGAGACCCAGTACTTC.

The chain employs TRBV28 and TRBJ2-5; 7 nucleotides line up with TRBD1. Germline CDR1 reads MDHEN; CDR2 reads SYDVKM. Trimming took 5 bases from V and 2 from J; bases not matched to a gene: 8. The CDR3 runs to 15 residues. For the CDR3, the DNA is TGTGCCAGCAGTCCCCAGACAGGGCAACAAGAGACCCAGTACTTC. This codes for CASSPQTGQQETQYF.

The chain joins TRBV7-9 to TRBJ1-1; D perhaps matches TRBD1 (6 bases). This CDR3 has 13 residues. V lost 5 bases to trimming and J lost 8 bases, with 15 bases between them. Germline assignment: CDR1 SEHNR and CDR2 FQNEAQ (reference sequence). CDR3 nucleotide sequence: TGTGCCAGCAGCGAGAACAGCGGGGGCGAAGCTTTCTTT. Encoded protein: CASSENSGGEAFF.

This rearrangement joins TRBV7-9 to TRBJ1-6, with D possibly being TRBD1 (5 bases). V shed 7 bases and J shed 6 bases, with 13 bases lying between them. CDR1 SEHNR and CDR2 FQNEAQ come from the germline V gene (reference sequence). This CDR3 has 14 residues. CDR3 sequence (DNA): TGTGCCAGCACCGCAGTGGGGGGTAATTCACCCCTCCACTTT. Protein product: CASTAVGGNSPLHF.

This clone was seen more than once but under ten times. The chain employs TRBV29-1 and TRBJ1-2, with 10 bases aligning to TRBD1. CDR1 is SQVTM and CDR2 is ANQGSEA in the germline V gene. This CDR3 has 15 residues. J was trimmed by 4 bases and V by 6 bases; bases with no gene match: 11. The CDR3 DNA reads as TGCAGCGTCCCCTCCTCCGGGACAGGGGCCTATGGCTACACCTTC. It specifies CSVPSSGTGAYGYTF.

The J gene is TRBJ1-1, the V gene TRBV9, with D possibly matching TRBD1 (5 bases). Germline V CDR1 and CDR2: SGDLS, YYNGEE. The CDR3 covers 14 residues. Trimming removed 0 bases from V and 2 bases from J, with 8 bases in between. CDR3 sequence (DNA): TGTGCCAGCAGCGTAGACGACAGAAACACTGAAGCTTTCTTT. This sequence encodes CASSVDDRNTEAFF. The entire variable domain, with the rest obtained from reference TRBV9 and TRBJ1-1, is as follows: DSGVTQTPKHLITATGQRVTLRCSPRSGDLSVYWYQQSLDQGLQFLIQYYNGEERAKGNILERFSAQQFPDLHSELNLSSLELGDSALYFCASSVDDRNTEAFFGQGTRLTVV.

The chain couples TRBV18 to TRBJ1-4; D remains unclear. CDR1 and CDR2 (germline): KGHSH, LQKENI. The V and J ends lost 3 bases and 8 bases respectively, with 10 bases between them. The CDR3 spans 13 residues. CDR3 nucleotides: TGTGCCAGCTCACCTACTCCCGGGGAAAAACTGTTTTTT. It encodes CASSPTPGEKLFF.

Only one count was recorded for this clone. The chain couples TRBV7-6 to TRBJ2-1, with TRBD2 as a possible D gene (6 bases). V was shortened by 3 bases and J by 5 bases, with 8 bases between the two germline ends. The CDR3 sequence is 13 residues long. Per the germline V gene, CDR1 is SGHVS and CDR2 is FNYEAQ. CDR3 sequence: CASSLREDNEQFF. In nucleotides, the CDR3 is TGTGCCAGCAGCTTGCGGGAAGACAATGAGCAGTTCTTC.

The CDR3 reads CASKTGSINEKLFF. CDR3 coding DNA: TGCGCCAGCAAAACGGGTTCAATTAATGAAAAACTGTTTTTT. V usage is TRBV5-1 and J usage is TRBJ1-4; D is unclear. Germline V gene data show CDR1 as SGHRS and CDR2 as YFSETQ. The V end lost 6 bases, the J end lost 4 bases, and 13 bases lay between the germline ends. The CDR3 is 14 amino acids.

This chain uses TRBV3-1 (or the pseudogene TRBV3-2) with TRBJ2-7, with 9 bases fitting TRBD2. The junction had 14 bases not matched to a gene; V was cut back by 1 base and J by 4 bases. The CDR3 spans 18 residues. From germline, CDR1 is LGHDT and CDR2 YNNKEL (reference sequence). The CDR3 is CASSQAGGQAGGPYEQYF. The CDR3 coding sequence is TGTGCCAGCAGCCAAGCAGGGGGACAAGCGGGGGGACCTTACGAGCAGTACTTC.

The CDR3 sequence: CASSQQGQSYGYTF. CDR3 nucleotide sequence: TGCGCCAGCAGCCAGCAAGGACAAAGCTATGGCTACACCTTC. The chain recombines TRBV4-1 with TRBJ1-2; weak D call: TRBD1 (5 bases). CDR3 size: 14 residues. Germline V gene data show CDR1 as MGHRA and CDR2 as YSYEKL. The V and J ends lost 3 bases and 4 bases respectively, with 12 bases between them.

The rearrangement links TRBV29-1 to TRBJ2-1; D may be TRBD1 (5 bases). CDR1 is SQVTM and CDR2 is ANQGSEA in the germline V gene. The V end was cut by 5 bases, the J end by 11 bases, with 19 bases between. CDR3 length: 13 residues. The CDR3 nucleotides are TGCAGCGTTAAACCAGGGCTGACGGGTCAGCAGTTCTTC. Protein sequence: CSVKPGLTGQQFF.

The chain couples TRBV5-4 to TRBJ1-2; TRBD1 matches 8 bases. CDR1 and CDR2 (germline): SGHNT, YYREEE (reference sequence). The junction had 11 bases not matched to a gene; V was cut back by 3 bases and J by 7 bases. The CDR3 extends over 15 amino acids. CDR3 amino acids: CASSSTGQGEGGYTF. CDR3 bases: TGTGCCAGCAGCTCCACCGGACAGGGTGAGGGTGGCTACACCTTC. Based on the CDR3 plus reference TRBV5-4 and TRBJ1-2, the full variable domain is ETGVTQSPTHLIKTRGQQVTLRCSSQSGHNTVSWYQQALGQGPQFIFQYYREEENGRGNFPPRFSGLQFPNYSSELNVNALELDDSALYLCASSSTGQGEGGYTFGSGTRLTVV.

J is TRBJ2-3 and V is TRBV7-2, with a tentative D call TRBD2 (6 bases). The germline V gene encodes CDR1 SGHTA and CDR2 FQGNSA. The CDR3 is 14 amino acids. The V and J ends lost 5 bases and 0 bases respectively, with 9 bases between them. Here the CDR3 reads CASSTRGSTDTQYF. Written as DNA, the CDR3 is TGTGCCAGCAGCACCCGGGGGAGCACAGATACGCAGTATTTT.

V usage is TRBV20-1 and J usage is TRBJ1-6; 7 bases agree with TRBD1. Trimming removed 4 bases from V and 9 bases from J; junction bases left unmatched: 9. The germline V gene encodes CDR1 DFQATT and CDR2 SNEGSKA (reference sequence). The CDR3 has 14 residues. This CDR3 reads CSATDRVGGSPLHF. Here the CDR3 DNA reads TGCAGTGCTACTGACAGGGTAGGGGGTTCACCCCTCCACTTT.

This sequence joins TRBV5-6 and TRBJ1-2, with no clear D. Between the trimmed V and J ends, which lost 0 bases and 8 bases, there was a span of 17 bases. There are 15 residues in the CDR3. Germline values: CDR1 SGHDT, CDR2 YYEEEE. The CDR3 region is CASSLEPGADRGYTF. The CDR3 DNA sequence: TGTGCCAGCAGCTTGGAGCCGGGAGCCGACCGGGGCTACACCTTC. Together with reference TRBV5-6 and TRBJ1-2, the CDR3 gives the full variable domain: DAGVTQSPTHLIKTRGQQVTLRCSPKSGHDTVSWYQQALGQGPQFIFQYYEEEERQRGNFPDRFSGHQFPNYSSELNVNALLLGDSALYLCASSLEPGADRGYTFGSGTRLTVV.

This clone came up once. The chain is built from TRBV28 and TRBJ2-7; 10 positions agree with TRBD2. The CDR3 runs to 15 residues. In germline, CDR1 is MDHEN, CDR2 SYDVKM. V shed 7 bases, J shed 3 bases, and the junction held 9 bases outside the gene matches. In nucleotides, the CDR3 is TGTGCCAGCACAGAGCGGGAGGGCCCAAACTACGAGCAGTACTTC. Translated: CASTEREGPNYEQYF. Combining the CDR3 with reference TRBV28 and TRBJ2-7 gives the whole variable domain DVKVTQSSRYLVKRTGEKVFLECVQDMDHENMFWYRQDPGLGLRLIYFSYDVKMKEKGDIPEGYSVSREKKERFSLILESASTNQTSMYLCASTEREGPNYEQYFGPGTRLTVT.

This chain links TRBV7-6 with TRBJ2-2; 11 nucleotides match TRBD1. Germline V gene data show CDR1 as SGHVS and CDR2 as FNYEAQ. The V gene end was trimmed by 4 bases and the J gene end by 5 bases; junction bases not matched to a gene: 6. The CDR3 is 16 residues long. In nucleotides, the CDR3 is TGTGCCAGCAGCTCCCAGGGACAGGGGGTGACCGGGGAGCTGTTTTTT. This codes for CASSSQGQGVTGELFF.

This chain connects TRBV5-1 to TRBJ1-6; TRBD1 might be the D (6 bases). This CDR3 is built from 13 residues. The V gene's germline CDR1 is SGHRS and CDR2 YFSETQ. V was pared by 0 bases and J by 13 bases, with 11 bases between. CDR3 region: CASSLGQDGPLHF. Written as DNA, the CDR3 is TGCGCCAGCAGCTTGGGACAGGATGGGCCCCTCCACTTT.

The chain has TRBV5-1 and TRBJ2-7, with D possibly TRBD2 on 5 matching bases. Trimming took off 1 base at V and 2 bases at J, with 10 bases between the two ends. This CDR3 is built from 14 residues. Germline V CDR1 and CDR2: SGHRS, YFSETQ. CDR3 residues: CASSLRGPPYEQYF. The CDR3 region has the DNA TGCGCCAGCAGCTTGCGGGGTCCTCCCTACGAGCAGTACTTC.

This chain connects TRBV2 to TRBJ1-5; no reliable D call. This CDR3 has 13 residues. V lost 5 bases, J lost 4 bases, and 9 bases lay in between. Germline V gene lookup returns CDR1 SNHLY and CDR2 FYNNEI. CDR3 loop: CASSLSQNQPQHF. The CDR3 DNA reads TGTGCCAGCAGTCTTAGCCAGAATCAGCCCCAGCATTTT.

The CDR3 DNA is TGCGCCAGCACCCAAAGACTAGCGGGAACTGATACGCAGTATTTT. As protein: CASTQRLAGTDTQYF. The chain is built from TRBV5-1 and TRBJ2-3, with 11 positions matching TRBD2. This CDR3 has 15 residues. The germline CDR1 and CDR2 sequences are SGHRS and YFSETQ. With 6 bases clipped from V and 6 bases from J, the junction kept 9 bases outside the gene matches.

The gene calls are TRBV7-8 and TRBJ1-2; tentative D call: TRBD1 (5 bases). The V end was cut by 6 bases, the J end by 4 bases, with 15 bases between. CDR1 and CDR2 from the germline V gene are SGHVS and FQNEAQ. This CDR3 is 14 amino acids long. The CDR3 sequence: CASSSGADSYGYTF. The CDR3 DNA sequence: TGTGCCAGCAGTAGTGGGGCAGATTCCTATGGCTACACCTTC.

J is TRBJ1-1 and V is TRBV27; TRBD1 might be the D (6 bases). V was clipped by 6 bases and J by 5 bases, with 13 bases between them. Germline V gene lookup returns CDR1 MNHEY and CDR2 SMNVEV (reference sequence). The CDR3 is made up of 13 amino acids. The CDR3, as DNA: TGTGCCAGCAGGCCACAGGGTAGGACTGAAGCTTTCTTT. It codes for CASRPQGRTEAFF.

J is TRBJ2-5 and V is TRBV3-1 (or the pseudogene TRBV3-2); 9 positions match TRBD2. Germline trimming cut 6 bases from V and 2 bases from J; bases unmatched to any gene: 7. Germline-derived CDR1 and CDR2 are LGHDT and YNNKEL (reference sequence). The CDR3 runs to 15 residues. The DNA for the CDR3 is TGTGCCAGCAGTCCTAGCGGGACCGATCAAGAGACCCAGTACTTC. Translating gives CASSPSGTDQETQYF.